These 3 T cell receptor beta chains were all obtained from the same sample, sequenced in a study of T cell repertoires in cytomegalovirus infection. One entry per CDR3 protein results from TCRdb running MiXCR on the reads. The sample has about 190,000 distinct CDR3 sequences; 28% are singletons. Material: PBMCs. Every receptor here comes from a human donor in good health (CMV status not recorded). Some clones in this sample may be carry-over from other donors' samples.

The chain couples TRBV12-3 or TRBV12-4 to TRBJ1-1; 7 nucleotides line up with TRBD1. CDR3 length: 13 amino acids. With 9 bases clipped from V and 0 bases from J, the junction kept 4 bases outside the gene matches. Written as DNA, the CDR3 is TGTGCCAGTGTCAGGGGGGTGAACACTGAAGCTTTCTTT. Residues: CASVRGVNTEAFF.

This chain joins TRBV28 and TRBJ1-5, with D unresolved. Trimming cost V 2 bases and J 5 bases, with 7 bases left between them. CDR3 length equals 13 residues. Germline loops: CDR1 MDHEN, CDR2 SYDVKM. The CDR3 protein is CASSLRVDQPQHF. The CDR3 coding sequence is TGTGCCAGCAGTTTACGGGTGGATCAGCCCCAGCATTTT.

V is TRBV18 and J is TRBJ2-5, with D unclear. The CDR3 is 11 residues long. CDR1 is KGHSH and CDR2 is LQKENI in the germline V gene. V lost 6 bases, J lost 7 bases, and 9 bases lay in between. CDR3 nucleotide sequence: TGTGCCAGCTCGACGGGCGGGACCCAGTACTTC. It is translated as CASSTGGTQYF.